Listed below are T cell receptor beta chains from one sample, sequenced in a study of blood T cell repertoires in COVID-19. TCRdb keeps only in-frame clones here, not all; method: immunoSEQ multiplex PCR. The repertoire holds approximately 150,000 clones, with about nine tenths as singletons. The sequenced material came from peripheral blood. These receptors were taken from a woman aged 45-65 years with acute or convalescent COVID-19. CDR3s include the opening cysteine and the closing phenylalanine or tryptophan. The D gene is left open where the match is weak. Size is stated for part of the rows, as once, few or many counts, or as a class when the clone is expanded.

CDR3 DNA	CDR3 protein	clone size	V gene	J gene	D gene
TGTGCCATCAGTGATTTCCCCCGGGACAGAAACACTGAAGCTTTCTTT	CAISDFPRDRNTEAFF	.	TRBV10-3	TRBJ1-1	TRBD1
TGCGCCAGCAGCGGACTTCACGAGCAGTACTTC	CASSGLHEQYF	.	TRBV4-1	TRBJ2-7	.
TGTGCCAGCAGCTTGGGGGGAGGCTCAACTGAAGCTTTCTTT	CASSLGGGSTEAFF	few	TRBV11-3	TRBJ1-1	.
TGTGCCAGCAGCCAAAGGGAAAGGGGCAACGTCCTGACTTTC	CASSQRERGNVLTF	once	TRBV4-2	TRBJ2-6	.
TGTGCCACCTCCATTCCTAGCGGGAGGAGAGATGAGCAGTTCTTC	CATSIPSGRRDEQFF	once	TRBV24-1	TRBJ2-1	TRBD2
TGCGCCAGCAGTGAGTCGATAAGGGGGGAGACCCAGTACTTC	CASSESIRGETQYF	.	TRBV10-2	TRBJ2-5	.
TGTGCCAGCAGCCTCCGGGCAGGGGGCAAGGAGCAGTTCTTC	CASSLRAGGKEQFF	.	TRBV7-6	TRBJ2-1	TRBD1
TGTGCCAGTAGTATCGGGTTAGCGGGGCTTCCACTCACCGGGGAGCTGTTTTTT	CASSIGLAGLPLTGELFF	.	TRBV19	TRBJ2-2	TRBD2
TGTGCCAGCAGTTTAACAGATAACTATGGCTACACCTTC	CASSLTDNYGYTF	.	TRBV27	TRBJ1-2	.
TGTGCCAGCGCCCCGGGACAGGGGGCGACTTACGAGCAGTACTTC	CASAPGQGATYEQYF	.	TRBV19	TRBJ2-7	TRBD1
TGCGCCAGCAGCCAACGACAGGGAGTCTCCTATAATTCACCCCTCCACTTT	CASSQRQGVSYNSPLHF	.	TRBV4-1	TRBJ1-6	TRBD1
TGTGCCACCAGGAGCAGTAGTTGGAGCGGGGGGGACTATGAGCAGTTCTTC	CATRSSSWSGGDYEQFF	.	TRBV15	TRBJ2-1	TRBD2
TGTGCCAGCAGCTCGCACCCTCAGGGGGCGGTCGGGGAGCTGTTTTTT	CASSSHPQGAVGELFF	.	TRBV11-2	TRBJ2-2	TRBD1
TGTGCCAGCAGCTTGGGACTAGCGGGTCAAGAGACCCAGTACTTC	CASSLGLAGQETQYF	.	TRBV11-3	TRBJ2-5	TRBD2
TGTGCCAGCAGCTTGGGGCGGCTCTATGGCTACACCTTC	CASSLGRLYGYTF	once	TRBV5-6	TRBJ1-2	.
TGTGCCACTTCCTCTATGAACACTGAAGCTTTCTTT	CATSSMNTEAFF	.	TRBV24-1	TRBJ1-1	.
TGTGCCAGCAGCCAAGATCTGGAGCGCACTGAAGCTTTCTTT	CASSQDLERTEAFF	.	TRBV3-1/TRBV3-2	TRBJ1-1	.
TGTGCCAGCAGTGATGGATTCGGGAGAAACACTGAAGCTTTCTTT	CASSDGFGRNTEAFF	.	TRBV6-4	TRBJ1-1	.
TGCGCCAGCAGCTTGGATGGGGGGACGAACACCGGGGAGCTGTTTTTT	CASSLDGGTNTGELFF	.	TRBV5-1	TRBJ2-2	.
TGCAGCGTTGTCGCGGACAGGGTTTACGAGCAGTACTTC	CSVVADRVYEQYF	.	TRBV29-1	TRBJ2-7	TRBD1
TGTGCCAGCAGCGTAGTGGTAAGGGGGGATACGCAGTATTTT	CASSVVVRGDTQYF	.	TRBV9	TRBJ2-3	.
TGTGCCAGCAGCTGGGCGGGAGGGAAAGTAAATGAGCAGTTCTTC	CASSWAGGKVNEQFF	.	TRBV7-2	TRBJ2-1	TRBD2
TGTGCCAGCAGCTTGGGGCCCTCATACCAAGAGACCCAGTACTTC	CASSLGPSYQETQYF	.	TRBV11-2	TRBJ2-5	.
TGCGCCAGCAGCCAAGGGACAGGGGCGAGCACAGATACGCAGTATTTT	CASSQGTGASTDTQYF	.	TRBV4-1	TRBJ2-3	TRBD1
TGTGCCAGCAGCTTCTTTTCGGGGATAAATGAAAAACTGTTTTTT	CASSFFSGINEKLFF	.	TRBV9	TRBJ1-4	.
TGTGCCAGCAGCTTAATGGCGGTGAGCTCCTACGAGCAGTACTTC	CASSLMAVSSYEQYF	.	TRBV5-6	TRBJ2-7	.
TGTGCCAGCAGTTACTCAACAGGGCTTGGCGAGCAGTACTTC	CASSYSTGLGEQYF	.	TRBV6-5	TRBJ2-7	.
TGCGCCAGCAGCTTGGCCTACCCCTCCTACGAGCAGTACTTC	CASSLAYPSYEQYF	.	TRBV5-1	TRBJ2-7	.
TGCGCCAGCAGCCGCGAGGGAGACTCTGGAAACACCATATATTTT	CASSREGDSGNTIYF	.	TRBV4-1	TRBJ1-3	.
TGTGCCAGCAGCCAAGTAGCAATGCAAGAGACCCAGTACTTC	CASSQVAMQETQYF	.	TRBV4-2	TRBJ2-5	.
TGTGCCAGCAGCCAAGTTCCCGACAGGCCTAATGGCTACACCTTC	CASSQVPDRPNGYTF	.	TRBV3-1/TRBV3-2	TRBJ1-2	.
TGTGCCAGCAGGCCCCTAGCGGTTGAGCAGTTCTTC	CASRPLAVEQFF	.	TRBV2	TRBJ2-1	TRBD2
TGTGCCAGTATCGGACAGGGGAATACGCAGTATTTT	CASIGQGNTQYF	.	TRBV19	TRBJ2-3	TRBD1
TGTGCCACCAGCAGAGATCTCCAGGGGAGCTATGGCTACACCTTC	CATSRDLQGSYGYTF	.	TRBV15	TRBJ1-2	.
TGTGCCAGCGGGACAGGGGTGTATCAGCCCCAGCATTTT	CASGTGVYQPQHF	few	TRBV12-3/TRBV12-4	TRBJ1-5	TRBD1
TGTGCCAGCAGCCCAGGTGTGGGCGCATGGACAGTTTCTCCCTACGAGCAGTACTTC	CASSPGVGAWTVSPYEQYF	.	TRBV9	TRBJ2-7	.
TGCGCCAGCAGCTTGGCTCAGGGGTTGGGTGTCTATGGCTACACCTTC	CASSLAQGLGVYGYTF	.	TRBV5-1	TRBJ1-2	.
TGTGCCAGCAGCGTACCCCTGTCCTACGAGCAGTACTTC	CASSVPLSYEQYF	.	TRBV9	TRBJ2-7	.
TGTGCCAGCAGATCTAGCGAGCAAGAGACCCAGTACTTC	CASRSSEQETQYF	once	TRBV12-3/TRBV12-4	TRBJ2-5	.
TGTGCCAGCAGTGAGGGACTTAACTATGGCTACACCTTC	CASSEGLNYGYTF	once	TRBV2	TRBJ1-2	.
TGTGCCAGCAGCTTAGATTACTCTGGGGCCAACGTCCTGACTTTC	CASSLDYSGANVLTF	.	TRBV11-2	TRBJ2-6	.
TGTGCCACCGGGGTACAGGGGCTCTACAATGAGCAGTTCTTC	CATGVQGLYNEQFF	.	TRBV24-1	TRBJ2-1	TRBD1
TGTGCCAGCAGCCTCCCGGGGAGCGGGGCGGGGGATACGCAGTATTTT	CASSLPGSGAGDTQYF	.	TRBV5-6	TRBJ2-3	TRBD2
TGTGCCAGCAGTTCCGGACAGGCCCCTTCACCCCTCCACTTT	CASSSGQAPSPLHF	.	TRBV6-5	TRBJ1-6	TRBD1
TGTGCCACCAGTGATTCGCGGGACAGGGGGCATAATTCACCCCTCCACTTT	CATSDSRDRGHNSPLHF	.	TRBV24-1	TRBJ1-6	TRBD1
TGTGCCAGCAGGAAAGGGGGCTCTAATGAAAAACTGTTTTTT	CASRKGGSNEKLFF	.	TRBV2	TRBJ1-4	TRBD1
TGTGCCAGCAGTTACGGGGAGGCCGAGCAGTACTTC	CASSYGEAEQYF	.	TRBV6-6	TRBJ2-7	.
TGTGCCAGCAGCCACGACTCACGGCGCGGTTCACCCCTCCACTTT	CASSHDSRRGSPLHF	.	TRBV3-1/TRBV3-2	TRBJ1-6	.
TGTGCCAGCAGCTTAGGCCCTAGCGGGGGTCCCTCCTACGAGCAGTACTTC	CASSLGPSGGPSYEQYF	.	TRBV13	TRBJ2-7	TRBD2
TGTGCCAGCAGTTACATGGGGCTCCAAGGCCATGAGCAGTTCTTC	CASSYMGLQGHEQFF	.	TRBV6-6	TRBJ2-1	.
TGTGCCAGCAGCCCACAGGGTATTCCTACCTACGAGCAGTACTTC	CASSPQGIPTYEQYF	.	TRBV3-1/TRBV3-2	TRBJ2-7	.
TGCGCCAGCAGCTTAGCTACAGGGTCGGGCTACACCTTC	CASSLATGSGYTF	.	TRBV5-1	TRBJ1-2	.
TGTGCCAGCAGCTCCCCCTCTAATGAGCAGTTCTTC	CASSSPSNEQFF	.	TRBV7-3	TRBJ2-1	.
TGTGCCAGCAGCTTGGAGTTGGCAGGGTCGAACGAGCAGTACTTC	CASSLELAGSNEQYF	.	TRBV5-4	TRBJ2-7	.